The next 32 T cell receptor beta chains were all read from a single sample in a study of cytomegalovirus exposure and HLA in healthy donors. Use of 60 Vbeta and 13 Jbeta primers characterized the PCR. Measured with immunoSEQ multiplex PCR; TCRdb has only the in-frame clones, and not every one. Here the sample spans some 160,000 clones, roughly 85% being singletons. Specimen: PBMCs. These TCRs come from a woman in her 30s in good health and CMV-seronegative.

V usage is TRBV27 and J usage is TRBJ2-3; 8 nucleotides match TRBD1. Unmatched junction bases numbered 2, after V lost 3 bases and J lost 3 bases. Germline V gene lookup returns CDR1 MNHEY and CDR2 SMNVEV (reference sequence). This CDR3 contains 14 residues. This chain's CDR3 is CASSFTGGTDTQYF. The DNA for the CDR3 is TGTGCCAGCAGTTTCACAGGGGGGACAGATACGCAGTATTTT.

The CDR3 sequence: CASSEGGTGYQETQYF. CDR3 nucleotides: TGTGCCAGCAGTGAAGGGGGAACAGGGTACCAAGAGACCCAGTACTTC. The chain couples TRBV2 to TRBJ2-5; possibly TRBD1 for D (6 bases). Germline CDR1 reads SNHLY; CDR2 reads FYNNEI. V gave up 1 base and J gave up 0 bases, with 12 bases separating them. The CDR3 totals 16 residues.

The chain links TRBV7-9 to TRBJ1-1; D possibly corresponds to TRBD1 (6 bases). The CDR3 runs to 15 residues. Germline V gene data show CDR1 as SEHNR and CDR2 as FQNEAQ (reference sequence). V shed 4 bases and J shed 1 base, with 13 bases lying between them. The CDR3 DNA follows: TGTGCCAGCAGCTCGCCCCGGGACACGAACACTGAAGCTTTCTTT. Translation: CASSSPRDTNTEAFF.

The V call is TRBV29-1, the J call TRBJ1-1; D may be TRBD1 (6 bases). The length of the CDR3 is 11 residues. Germline CDR1 reads SQVTM; CDR2 reads ANQGSEA. V was trimmed by 6 bases and J by 6 bases, leaving 11 bases between them. The CDR3 DNA reads as TGCAGCGTATTCAGGGGTGCTGAAGCTTTCTTT. Translated, it gives CSVFRGAEAFF.

Only a few counts were recorded for this clone. The V and J genes are TRBV7-6 and TRBJ1-5; 7 positions match TRBD1. With V trimmed by 5 bases and J by 4 bases, 11 bases remained unmatched. CDR3 size: 16 residues. Germline lookup yields CDR1 SGHVS and CDR2 FNYEAQ. The CDR3 sequence is CASSPSTGTQNQPQHF. CDR3 nucleotide sequence: TGTGCCAGCAGCCCCTCGACAGGGACCCAAAATCAGCCCCAGCATTTT.

The chain links TRBV4-2 to TRBJ2-5, with 11 bases that match TRBD2. CDR1 is LGHNA, CDR2 YNFKEQ, per germline. With V trimmed by 0 bases and J by 5 bases, 8 bases remained unmatched. This CDR3 has 17 amino acids. CDR3 in amino acids: CASSQDVSGGARETQYF. The CDR3 DNA reads as TGTGCCAGCAGCCAAGACGTTAGCGGGGGGGCTCGTGAGACCCAGTACTTC.

This rearrangement joins TRBV7-2 to TRBJ1-2; 7 bases agree with TRBD1. Trimming cost V 5 bases and J 3 bases; bases outside gene matches: 3. Germline values: CDR1 SGHTA, CDR2 FQGNSA. The CDR3 is made up of 13 amino acids. The chain's CDR3 is CASSRDRYYGYTF. The DNA of the CDR3 is TGTGCCAGCAGCCGGGACAGATACTATGGCTACACCTTC.

The V gene is TRBV2, the J gene TRBJ1-1, with 9 bases matching TRBD1. This CDR3 contains 14 residues. V trimming: 2 bases; J trimming: 6 bases; junction bases outside the gene matches: 4. Germline CDR1 reads SNHLY; CDR2 reads FYNNEI. CDR3 region: CASSEMGQGAEAFF. CDR3 nucleotide sequence: TGTGCCAGCAGTGAAATGGGACAGGGTGCTGAAGCTTTCTTT.

This sequence joins TRBV2 and TRBJ2-1; the D gene is possibly TRBD2 (5 bases). This CDR3 region has 15 residues. Trimming took off 7 bases at V and 0 bases at J, with 13 bases between the two ends. Germline V gene lookup returns CDR1 SNHLY and CDR2 FYNNEI. CDR3 sequence: CASKEVQSSYNEQFF. The CDR3 DNA sequence: TGTGCCAGCAAGGAGGTTCAGAGCTCCTACAATGAGCAGTTCTTC. The complete variable domain, with remaining parts taken from reference TRBV2 and TRBJ2-1, reads EPEVTQTPSHQVTQMGQEVILRCVPISNHLYFYWYRQILGQKVEFLVSFYNNEISEKSEIFDDQFSVERPDGSNFTLKIRSTKLEDSAMYFCASKEVQSSYNEQFFGPGTRLTVL.

The chain carries TRBV5-1 and TRBJ2-1; 9 nucleotides agree with TRBD1. Germline V gene sequence: CDR1 SGHRS, CDR2 YFSETQ. V lost 1 base, J lost 2 bases, and 4 bases stayed unmatched. The CDR3 loop spans 16 amino acids. CDR3: CASSLRQGVTYNEQFF. For the CDR3, the DNA is TGCGCCAGCAGCTTGAGACAGGGGGTGACCTACAATGAGCAGTTCTTC.

The rearrangement uses TRBV12-5 and TRBJ1-1; D unresolved. CDR1 and CDR2 from the germline V gene are LGHNT and FRNRAP. Trimming took 5 bases from V and 1 from J, leaving 11 bases between them. The CDR3 runs 14 residues. The CDR3 DNA is TGTGCTAGTGGTCCCGGTTTACCGAACACTGAAGCTTTCTTT. Amino acid sequence: CASGPGLPNTEAFF.

The chain couples TRBV6-5 to TRBJ1-2; TRBD1 agrees at 8 bases. The CDR3 spans 13 residues. The germline V gene encodes CDR1 MNHEY and CDR2 SVGAGI. V gave up 8 bases and J gave up 2 bases; unmatched junction bases: 4. The CDR3 DNA reads TGTGCCAGCCGACAGGGGTGGAACTATGGCTACACCTTC. As protein: CASRQGWNYGYTF.

The rearrangement joins TRBV29-1 to TRBJ2-7; D might be TRBD2 (5 bases). The germline V and J ends were trimmed by 6 bases and 0 bases, with 15 bases remaining between them. This CDR3 has 14 residues. Germline CDR1 SQVTM, CDR2 ANQGSEA. CDR3 DNA sequence: TGCAGCGTCGGCGTAGGACGGGGCTCCTACGAGCAGTACTTC. It translates to CSVGVGRGSYEQYF.

V gene TRBV6-5 combines with J gene TRBJ1-3; possibly TRBD1 for D (5 bases). This CDR3 is 15 amino acids long. Germline-derived CDR1 and CDR2 are MNHEY and SVGAGI. Trimming shortened V by 6 bases and J by 0 bases, and 12 bases separated the two germline ends. Here the CDR3 DNA reads TGTGCCAGCAGCCCACGGGGGACCTCTGGAAACACCATATATTTT. It is translated as CASSPRGTSGNTIYF.

The chain uses TRBV2 and TRBJ1-1; no firm D call. Germline V gives CDR1 SNHLY, CDR2 FYNNEI. The CDR3 has 11 amino acids. The germline V and J ends were trimmed by 8 bases and 0 bases, with 4 bases remaining between them. The CDR3 spells CASWLNTEAFF. CDR3 DNA: TGTGCCAGCTGGCTGAACACTGAAGCTTTCTTT. The whole variable domain, remainder taken from reference TRBV2 and TRBJ1-1, is EPEVTQTPSHQVTQMGQEVILRCVPISNHLYFYWYRQILGQKVEFLVSFYNNEISEKSEIFDDQFSVERPDGSNFTLKIRSTKLEDSAMYFCASWLNTEAFFGQGTRLTVV.

The V and J genes are TRBV9 and TRBJ2-7; a weak D match, TRBD2 (6 bases). There are 14 residues in the CDR3. CDR1 and CDR2 (germline): SGDLS, YYNGEE. V lost 0 bases to trimming and J lost 5 bases, with 12 bases between them. Here the CDR3 reads CASSVAGGSNEQYF. CDR3 DNA sequence: TGTGCCAGCAGCGTAGCTGGGGGGTCTAACGAGCAGTACTTC. The entire variable domain, with the rest obtained from reference TRBV9 and TRBJ2-7, is as follows: DSGVTQTPKHLITATGQRVTLRCSPRSGDLSVYWYQQSLDQGLQFLIQYYNGEERAKGNILERFSAQQFPDLHSELNLSSLELGDSALYFCASSVAGGSNEQYFGPGTRLTVT.

This clone was seen a handful of times. The chain recombines TRBV18 with TRBJ2-5; weak D call: TRBD2 (5 bases). The V gene lost 3 bases and the J gene lost 2 bases, with 7 bases spanning the gap. CDR3 size: 13 residues. The germline V gene has CDR1 KGHSH and CDR2 LQKENI. CDR3 DNA: TGTGCCAGCTCACCGGACTCACAAGAGACCCAGTACTTC. This translates into CASSPDSQETQYF.

The J gene is TRBJ2-1, the V gene TRBV5-1; 9 bases align to TRBD1. Germline V gene data show CDR1 as SGHRS and CDR2 as YFSETQ. CDR3 size: 15 residues. J lost 2 bases, V lost 6 bases, and 6 bases had no gene match. The CDR3 spells CASNPDRGAYNEQFF. The DNA of the CDR3 is TGCGCCAGCAACCCGGACAGGGGTGCCTACAATGAGCAGTTCTTC.

V and J are TRBV14 and TRBJ1-6, with D perhaps TRBD1 (5 bases). Germline V gene sequence: CDR1 SGHDN, CDR2 FVKESK. The V end was cut by 5 bases, the J end by 9 bases, with 14 bases between. The CDR3 runs to 14 residues. The CDR3 region has the DNA TGTGCCAGCAGCATCGGGGGTTTAGGTTCACCCCTCCACTTT. Protein sequence: CASSIGGLGSPLHF. Combining the CDR3 with reference TRBV14 and TRBJ1-6 gives the whole variable domain EAGVTQFPSHSVIEKGQTVTLRCDPISGHDNLYWYRRVMGKEIKFLLHFVKESKQDESGMPNNRFLAERTGGTYSTLKVQPAELEDSGVYFCASSIGGLGSPLHFGNGTRLTVT.

The genes are TRBV4-2 and TRBJ1-2, with no clear D. Trimming removed 0 bases at V and 4 bases at J, with 9 bases between. The CDR3 covers 14 residues. CDR1 and CDR2 from the germline V gene are LGHNA and YNFKEQ. The CDR3 sequence is CASSQELSGYGYTF. CDR3 sequence (DNA): TGTGCCAGCAGCCAAGAACTCTCTGGCTATGGCTACACCTTC.

CDR3 coding DNA: TGTGCCTGGAGTGTAAGGGGGGGAGCAGGAAACACCATATATTTT. Amino acid sequence: CAWSVRGGAGNTIYF. The gene calls are TRBV30 and TRBJ1-3, with D perhaps matching TRBD1 (6 bases). The CDR3 spans 15 residues. Looked up from germline, CDR1 is GTSNPN and CDR2 is SVGIG (reference sequence). V was clipped by 0 bases and J by 4 bases, with 13 bases between them.

The chain couples TRBV6-4 to TRBJ1-2, with D possibly matching TRBD1 (6 bases). Per the germline V gene, CDR1 is MRHNA and CDR2 is SNTAGT. The CDR3 runs 13 residues. Between the trimmed V and J ends, which lost 5 bases and 6 bases, there was a span of 13 bases. The DNA of the CDR3 is TGTGCCAGCAGTCTCGGGACACCGAATGGCTACACCTTC. Its translation is CASSLGTPNGYTF.

The CDR3 sequence: CASNDRVGEKLFF. CDR3 nucleotides: TGTGCCAGTAACGACAGGGTTGGAGAAAAACTGTTTTTT. The rearrangement links TRBV19 to TRBJ1-4; the match to TRBD1 covers 7 bases. The germline gives CDR1 LNHDA, CDR2 SQIVND (reference sequence). V shed 7 bases and J 8 bases; nucleotides not matched to a gene: 7. This CDR3 contains 13 residues.

The chain joins TRBV9 to TRBJ2-1, with D possibly matching TRBD2 (5 bases). V was pared by 0 bases and J by 5 bases, with 12 bases between. The CDR3 has 15 residues. Germline V gene sequence: CDR1 SGDLS, CDR2 YYNGEE. In DNA, the CDR3 is TGTGCCAGCAGCGTAGTAGGACTTGCCGACAATGAGCAGTTCTTC. Amino acids: CASSVVGLADNEQFF. The variable domain in full, completed from reference TRBV9 and TRBJ2-1, reads DSGVTQTPKHLITATGQRVTLRCSPRSGDLSVYWYQQSLDQGLQFLIQYYNGEERAKGNILERFSAQQFPDLHSELNLSSLELGDSALYFCASSVVGLADNEQFFGPGTRLTVL.

The V gene is TRBV5-4, the J gene TRBJ1-2, with a tentative D call TRBD1 (6 bases). The CDR3 is 14 amino acids. With 0 bases removed from V and 3 bases from J, the gap between germline ends came to 9 bases. Germline values: CDR1 SGHNT, CDR2 YYREEE (reference sequence). This chain's CDR3 is CASSLGGGHYGYTF. The DNA for the CDR3 is TGTGCCAGCAGCTTGGGGGGGGGCCACTATGGCTACACCTTC.

J is TRBJ1-2 and V is TRBV7-9; no definite D call. Between the trimmed V and J ends, which lost 1 base and 0 bases, there was a span of 6 bases. CDR3 length: 14 amino acids. Germline V gene data show CDR1 as SEHNR and CDR2 as FQNEAQ (reference sequence). The CDR3 nucleotides read TGTGCCAGCAGCTTAGGCAGTGCTAACTATGGCTACACCTTC. Translating gives CASSLGSANYGYTF.

The chain couples TRBV5-1 to TRBJ1-2; perhaps TRBD1 as D (5 bases). The CDR3 has 13 amino acids. The germline CDR1 and CDR2 sequences are SGHRS and YFSETQ. The V gene lost 5 bases and the J gene lost 5 bases, with 13 bases spanning the gap. The CDR3 nucleotides read TGCGCCAGCAGTGAGACAGAAGCGTATGGCTACACCTTC. Translated, it gives CASSETEAYGYTF. The full variable domain, its missing parts supplied by reference TRBV5-1 and TRBJ1-2, is KAGVTQTPRYLIKTRGQQVTLSCSPISGHRSVSWYQQTPGQGLQFLFEYFSETQRNKGNFPGRFSGRQFSNSRSEMNVSTLELGDSALYLCASSETEAYGYTFGSGTRLTVV.

J is TRBJ2-6 and V is TRBV2, with D tentatively TRBD1 (6 bases). Trimming took off 6 bases at V and 1 base at J, with 13 bases between the two ends. Germline V gene lookup returns CDR1 SNHLY and CDR2 FYNNEI. The CDR3 sequence is 16 residues long. The CDR3 region has the DNA TGTGCCAGCAGGGGGAATACAGGGTCTGGGGCCAACGTCCTGACTTTC. It codes for CASRGNTGSGANVLTF. Complete variable domain (other parts from reference TRBV2 and TRBJ2-6): EPEVTQTPSHQVTQMGQEVILRCVPISNHLYFYWYRQILGQKVEFLVSFYNNEISEKSEIFDDQFSVERPDGSNFTLKIRSTKLEDSAMYFCASRGNTGSGANVLTFGAGSRLTVL.

This clone was detected only a few times. Other nucleotide sequences from this sample produce the same CDR3. The CDR3 nucleotides are TGTGCCAGCAGCTTAGCGGGGGAGCAGCCCCAGCATTTT. It yields the protein CASSLAGEQPQHF. This chain uses TRBV5-5 with TRBJ1-5; tentatively, D is TRBD1 (5 bases). The CDR3 has 13 residues. Deletions cut 2 bases from V and 7 bases from J, with 10 bases between. CDR1 SGHKS and CDR2 YYEKEE come from the germline V gene (reference sequence). Supplemented by reference TRBV5-5 and TRBJ1-5, the full variable domain reads DAGVTQSPTHLIKTRGQQVTLRCSPISGHKSVSWYQQVLGQGPQFIFQYYEKEERGRGNFPDRFSARQFPNYSSELNVNALLLGDSALYLCASSLAGEQPQHFGDGTRLSIL.

The rearrangement joins TRBV27 to TRBJ1-1; possibly TRBD1 for D (5 bases). The germline CDR1 and CDR2 sequences are MNHEY and SMNVEV (reference sequence). V lost 1 base and J 4 bases, leaving 16 bases between the germline ends. The CDR3 spans 16 residues. CDR3 protein: CASSLWGTSIFTEAFF. The CDR3 DNA sequence: TGTGCCAGCAGTTTATGGGGCACCAGTATATTCACTGAAGCTTTCTTT.

The V call is TRBV29-1, the J call TRBJ1-1; a weak D match, TRBD1 (5 bases). Trimming took 6 bases from V and 11 from J, leaving 13 bases between them. The germline V gene encodes CDR1 SQVTM and CDR2 ANQGSEA. The CDR3 length is 10 residues. CDR3 nucleotides: TGCAGCGTCGCGGACAATCGTGCTTTCTTT. It is translated as CSVADNRAFF.

The chain uses TRBV2 and TRBJ2-3, with 8 bases matching TRBD2. Trimming cost V 8 bases and J 2 bases; bases outside gene matches: 9. This CDR3 spans 15 amino acids. The germline V gene has CDR1 SNHLY and CDR2 FYNNEI. CDR3 nucleotide sequence: TGTGCCAGCCTCAGACTAGCGCCGTACACAGATACGCAGTATTTT. This sequence encodes CASLRLAPYTDTQYF.